A single sample gave rise to the 24 T cell receptor beta chains below, sequenced in a study of T cell repertoires in cytomegalovirus infection. Their antigens remain unidentified. TCRdb called the reads again in MiXCR, with one record for every CDR3 protein. This sample has about 470,000 distinct CDR3 sequences, with 42% found just once. The specimen was cultured PBMCs, collected from culture after CMV antigen stimulation. These receptors were obtained from a human donor in good health (CMV status not recorded). Some clones in this sample may be carry-over from other donors' samples.

This clonotype was seen a single time. The V gene is TRBV14, the J gene TRBJ1-2; D remains unclear. The CDR3 contains 15 residues. Germline values: CDR1 SGHDN, CDR2 FVKESK. Trimming shortened V by 0 bases and J by 3 bases, and 11 bases separated the two germline ends. The CDR3 reads CASSQDRIRDYGYTF. The CDR3 region has the DNA TGTGCCAGCAGCCAAGATAGGATCCGGGACTATGGCTACACCTTC. Looking up the rest from reference TRBV14 and TRBJ1-2 gives the full variable domain: EAGVTQFPSHSVIEKGQTVTLRCDPISGHDNLYWYRRVMGKEIKFLLHFVKESKQDESGMPNNRFLAERTGGTYSTLKVQPAELEDSGVYFCASSQDRIRDYGYTFGSGTRLTVV.

V is TRBV7-6 and J is TRBJ2-2; 10 nucleotides align to TRBD2. Germline CDR1 reads SGHVS; CDR2 reads FNYEAQ. The CDR3 totals 16 residues. V lost 5 bases and J lost 8; bases outside the gene matches: 11. CDR3 region: CASSPSGLAGAGELFF. Here the CDR3 DNA reads TGTGCCAGCAGCCCTAGTGGGCTAGCGGGAGCTGGGGAGCTGTTTTTT.

This sequence joins TRBV12-5 and TRBJ2-5; possible D gene TRBD1, 6 bases. V dropped 2 bases and J dropped 4 bases, with 8 bases sitting between them. Germline V lookup: CDR1 LGHNT, CDR2 FRNRAP. CDR3 length: 13 amino acids. The CDR3 loop reads CASGLPDRETQYF. Here the CDR3 DNA reads TGTGCTAGTGGTTTGCCGGACAGAGAGACCCAGTACTTC.

The J gene is TRBJ2-1, the V gene TRBV20-1; 10 bases fit TRBD1. The CDR3 sequence is 14 residues long. V shed 6 bases, J shed 6 bases, and the junction held 8 bases outside the gene matches. CDR1 is DFQATT, CDR2 SNEGSKA, per germline (reference sequence). The CDR3 nucleotides are TGCAGTGCCCCGGGGGACAGGGGAAGCAATGAGCAGTTCTTC. Encoded protein: CSAPGDRGSNEQFF.

This chain joins TRBV2 and TRBJ2-3, with D possibly matching TRBD2 (5 bases). The CDR3 runs 14 residues. Trimming stripped 7 bases from V and 4 bases from J, with 15 bases between. From germline, CDR1 is SNHLY and CDR2 FYNNEI. CDR3 nucleotide sequence: TGTGCCAGCACCCGGCAGGACTCCCCAGATACGCAGTATTTT. Its protein product is CASTRQDSPDTQYF. The full variable domain, with the rest looked up from reference TRBV2 and TRBJ2-3, is EPEVTQTPSHQVTQMGQEVILRCVPISNHLYFYWYRQILGQKVEFLVSFYNNEISEKSEIFDDQFSVERPDGSNFTLKIRSTKLEDSAMYFCASTRQDSPDTQYFGPGTRLTVL.

The V gene is TRBV7-2, the J gene TRBJ2-3, with 13 positions matching TRBD2. In germline, CDR1 is SGHTA, CDR2 FQGNSA. CDR3 size: 16 residues. J gave up 7 bases and V 1 base, and 5 bases lay outside the gene matches. For the CDR3, the DNA is TGTGCCAGCAGCTTAGTGGGGACTAGCGGGGAGAATACGCAGTATTTT. Translation: CASSLVGTSGENTQYF.

V is TRBV7-6 and J is TRBJ2-5; TRBD2 agrees at 8 bases. The V segment lost 6 bases and the J segment 4 bases; nucleotides outside the gene matches: 10. Germline values: CDR1 SGHVS, CDR2 FNYEAQ. This CDR3 is 15 amino acids long. This CDR3 reads CASRTSGLAGETQYF. The CDR3 coding sequence is TGTGCCAGCAGGACGTCGGGGCTAGCGGGAGAGACCCAGTACTTC.

This chain uses TRBV13 with TRBJ2-1; a weak D match, TRBD2 (5 bases). The length of the CDR3 is 15 residues. Germline V gene data show CDR1 as PRHDT and CDR2 as FYEKMQ (reference sequence). V dropped 1 base and J dropped 3 bases, with 10 bases sitting between them. In DNA form, the CDR3 reads TGTGCCAGCAGCTTAGAAGGCCGGGACTACAATGAGCAGTTCTTC. Protein sequence: CASSLEGRDYNEQFF.

This sequence joins TRBV5-4 and TRBJ1-2; 11 positions match TRBD1. V was pared by 3 bases and J by 6 bases, with 4 bases of the junction left unmatched. This CDR3 comprises 14 residues. The germline CDR1 and CDR2 sequences are SGHNT and YYREEE (reference sequence). The CDR3 coding sequence is TGTGCCAGCAGCTCGGGACAGGGGGTCCATGGCTACACCTTC. It translates to CASSSGQGVHGYTF. Together with reference TRBV5-4 and TRBJ1-2, the CDR3 gives the full variable domain: ETGVTQSPTHLIKTRGQQVTLRCSSQSGHNTVSWYQQALGQGPQFIFQYYREEENGRGNFPPRFSGLQFPNYSSELNVNALELDDSALYLCASSSGQGVHGYTFGSGTRLTVV.

The chain is built from TRBV28 and TRBJ1-4; D ambiguous. V lost 6 bases and J 5 bases, leaving 13 bases between the germline ends. Germline V gives CDR1 MDHEN, CDR2 SYDVKM. This CDR3 region has 14 residues. CDR3 in amino acids: CASRENSGNEKLFF. The CDR3 bases are TGTGCCAGCAGGGAGAACAGCGGAAATGAAAAACTGTTTTTT.

The V call is TRBV20-1, the J call TRBJ2-1; no clear D. Trimming pared 5 bases from V and 7 bases from J, leaving 9 bases between. CDR3 size: 11 residues. The germline V gene encodes CDR1 DFQATT and CDR2 SNEGSKA (reference sequence). This CDR3 is CSAPRENEQFF. The CDR3 bases are TGCAGTGCTCCCCGTGAGAATGAGCAGTTCTTC.

This clonotype has a count of ten or more. The chain has TRBV7-2 and TRBJ1-3; D gene unclear. Trimming left V 5 bases short and J 6 bases short, with 14 bases between. CDR1 is SGHTA and CDR2 is FQGNSA in the germline V gene. This CDR3 has 14 amino acids. In DNA, the CDR3 is TGTGCCAGCAGCCCCCGCACGGGTGAAAACACCATATATTTT. Amino acids: CASSPRTGENTIYF. The variable domain in full, with the rest retrieved from reference TRBV7-2 and TRBJ1-3, is GAGVSQSPSNKVTEKGKDVELRCDPISGHTALYWYRQSLGQGLEFLIYFQGNSAPDKSGLPSDRFSAERTGGSVSTLTIQRTQQEDSAVYLCASSPRTGENTIYFGEGSWLTVV.

This clonotype was counted a few times. An end of the junction does not agree with germline; a read error may underlie this. CDR3 bases: TGTGCCAGCAGCTTAGCGCTGTCTAGCGGGACGGATTTT. Translating it yields CASSLALSSGTDF. The V gene is TRBV7-6, the J gene TRBJ2-3, with 9 positions matching TRBD2. From germline, CDR1 is SGHVS and CDR2 FNYEAQ. This CDR3 region has 13 residues.

This clonotype was seen a handful of times. This chain connects TRBV9 to TRBJ2-3, with 9 bases that match TRBD2. The CDR3 length is 16 residues. Germline V gene sequence: CDR1 SGDLS, CDR2 YYNGEE. V trimming: 0 bases; J trimming: 2 bases; junction bases outside the gene matches: 4. The CDR3 DNA sequence: TGTGCCAGCAGCGTAGGGCTAGCGGGGATCACAGATACGCAGTATTTT. Protein sequence: CASSVGLAGITDTQYF.

This clonotype was counted a few times. V usage is TRBV7-9 and J usage is TRBJ1-4; 8 nucleotides line up with TRBD1. With 5 bases clipped from V and 8 bases from J, the junction kept 10 bases outside the gene matches. The CDR3 has 15 amino acids. The germline CDR1 and CDR2 sequences are SEHNR and FQNEAQ (reference sequence). CDR3 region: CASSPQQGGGEKLFF. CDR3 DNA: TGTGCCAGCAGCCCTCAACAGGGGGGAGGAGAAAAACTGTTTTTT. Looking up the rest from reference TRBV7-9 and TRBJ1-4 gives the full variable domain: DTGVSQNPRHKITKRGQNVTFRCDPISEHNRLYWYRQTLGQGPEFLTYFQNEAQLEKSRLLSDRFSAERPKGSFSTLEIQRTEQGDSAMYLCASSPQQGGGEKLFFGSGTQLSVL.

The gene calls are TRBV28 and TRBJ2-7; D ambiguous. V dropped 3 bases and J dropped 7 bases, with 19 bases sitting between them. The germline V gene has CDR1 MDHEN and CDR2 SYDVKM. The CDR3 sequence is 15 residues long. As DNA, the CDR3 is TGTGCCAGCAGTTTCAGGTATATCTTTGCTTGGGAGCAGTACTTC. This encodes CASSFRYIFAWEQYF.

In this sample, this clonotype turned up many times. The CDR3 here is CASSLRAGGSADTQYF. The CDR3 nucleotides are TGTGCCAGCAGCTTACGGGCAGGGGGATCCGCAGATACGCAGTATTTT. The V call is TRBV7-8, the J call TRBJ2-3; TRBD1 aligns across 7 bases. CDR3 length: 16 residues. Germline trimming cut 2 bases from V and 4 bases from J; bases unmatched to any gene: 9. Germline V lookup: CDR1 SGHVS, CDR2 FQNEAQ.

The chain employs TRBV20-1 and TRBJ2-3; possible D gene TRBD2, 6 bases. Germline-derived CDR1 and CDR2 are DFQATT and SNEGSKA (reference sequence). The CDR3 contains 13 residues. CDR3 in amino acids: CRTGGGGTDTQYF. CDR3 DNA: TGCAGGACCGGGGGTGGAGGAACAGATACGCAGTATTTT.

J is TRBJ2-3 and V is TRBV27; D perhaps matches TRBD1 (6 bases). V was cut by 2 bases and J by 4 bases, with 10 bases left in between. This CDR3 has 14 amino acids. CDR1 is MNHEY, CDR2 SMNVEV, per germline (reference sequence). The CDR3 spells CASSLRQDSDTQYF. CDR3 DNA sequence: TGTGCCAGCAGTTTACGACAGGATTCAGATACGCAGTATTTT.

Concerning this clonotype itself: The conserved final phenylalanine or tryptophan is absent from the CDR3, which likely points to a read error. The rearrangement links TRBV6-1 to TRBJ2-4; TRBD2 matches at 7 bases. The CDR3 is 15 amino acids. J gave up 6 bases and V 5 bases, and 10 bases lay outside the gene matches. Germline V gives CDR1 MNHNS, CDR2 SASEGT. CDR3 loop: CASSLAASQGNIQYL. The CDR3 DNA sequence: TGTGCCAGCAGTCTAGCGGCCTCCCAGGGAAACATTCAGTACTTA.

The CDR3 here is CASSSGTGVFGTQFF. CDR3 sequence (DNA): TGTGCCAGCAGCTCCGGGACAGGGGTTTTTGGCACGCAGTTCTTC. The chain links TRBV2 to TRBJ2-1, with TRBD1 matching over 10 bases. The CDR3 spans 15 residues. The germline CDR1 and CDR2 sequences are SNHLY and FYNNEI. V was pared by 6 bases and J by 12 bases, with 14 bases of the junction left unmatched.

The chain employs TRBV2 and TRBJ2-7; unclear D gene. Germline CDR1 is SNHLY and CDR2 is FYNNEI. CDR3 length equals 13 residues. With 3 bases removed from V and 7 bases from J, the gap between germline ends came to 13 bases. This chain's CDR3 is CASSDDGSREQYF. The CDR3 region has the DNA TGTGCCAGCAGTGACGACGGCTCCAGGGAGCAGTACTTC.

J is TRBJ1-6 and V is TRBV2; 9 bases line up with TRBD1. The germline V gene encodes CDR1 SNHLY and CDR2 FYNNEI. The length of the CDR3 is 15 residues. V trimming: 7 bases; J trimming: 5 bases; junction bases outside the gene matches: 6. The CDR3: CASMKDRGHNSPLHF. In DNA, the CDR3 is TGTGCCAGCATGAAGGACAGGGGCCATAATTCACCCCTCCACTTT.

There are many counts of this clonotype. The rearrangement joins TRBV12-3 or TRBV12-4 to TRBJ2-1; TRBD1 matches 7 bases. The trim removed 3 bases at V and 4 bases at J, leaving 6 bases unmatched. The CDR3 is 15 amino acids. CDR3 bases: TGTGCCAGCAGTTTCCAGGGGGATCCGTACAATGAGCAGTTCTTC. This codes for CASSFQGDPYNEQFF.